This passage covers 30 T cell receptor beta chains from one sample sequenced in a study of blood T cell repertoires in COVID-19. Clones were sequenced by immunoSEQ multiplex PCR, and TCRdb holds only the in-frame ones, with some missing. The sample gives approximately 160,000 clones, about 88% of which show up once; more than 5.5% is in the top ten. The specimen was PBMCs or T cells enriched from blood (not recorded which). Source of these receptors: a man aged 50-60 years who had recovered from COVID-19.

The chain recombines TRBV9 with TRBJ1-2, with D maybe TRBD1 (6 bases). Trimming pared 0 bases from V and 4 bases from J, leaving 10 bases between. The CDR3 consists of 14 residues. Germline V lookup: CDR1 SGDLS, CDR2 YYNGEE. The DNA for the CDR3 is TGTGCCAGCAGCGTAGACCAGGGGAGCTATGGCTACACCTTC. It encodes CASSVDQGSYGYTF.

J is TRBJ1-2 and V is TRBV5-6; D is unresolved. CDR1 and CDR2 (germline): SGHDT, YYEEEE. CDR3 length equals 12 residues. Trimming took off 0 bases at V and 4 bases at J, with 4 bases between the two ends. The CDR3 protein is CASSLAPYGYTF. The CDR3 DNA is TGTGCCAGCAGCTTGGCTCCCTATGGCTACACCTTC.

CDR3 nucleotide sequence: TGTGCCAGCAGCAGTGGCGTGCGGGGAGGGAGTGAGCAGTTCTTC. It specifies CASSSGVRGGSEQFF. The V and J genes are TRBV5-5 and TRBJ2-1, with 7 bases matching TRBD2. Germline V lookup: CDR1 SGHKS, CDR2 YYEKEE (reference sequence). Unmatched junction bases numbered 13, after V lost 4 bases and J lost 9 bases. CDR3 length: 15 residues.

The chain couples TRBV10-3 to TRBJ1-2, with 8 nucleotides matching TRBD1. J was trimmed by 0 bases and V by 0 bases; bases with no gene match: 3. This CDR3 region has 16 residues. The germline gives CDR1 ENHRY, CDR2 SYGVKD. CDR3 loop: CAISESRTGTNYGYTF. The CDR3 bases are TGTGCCATCAGTGAGTCGAGGACAGGGACTAACTATGGCTACACCTTC.

The V gene is TRBV7-9, the J gene TRBJ2-7, with 7 nucleotides matching TRBD1. The CDR3 is made up of 14 amino acids. J was trimmed by 6 bases and V by 2 bases; bases with no gene match: 7. CDR1 and CDR2 (germline): SEHNR, FQNEAQ (reference sequence). The CDR3 nucleotides read TGTGCCAGCAGCTTATCTGACAGGGTCGCCGAGCAGTACTTC. Protein product: CASSLSDRVAEQYF.

The chain couples TRBV9 to TRBJ2-6; D is uncertain. Trimming shortened V by 3 bases and J by 1 base, and 14 bases separated the two germline ends. This CDR3 comprises 17 residues. Germline assignment: CDR1 SGDLS and CDR2 YYNGEE. The CDR3 protein is CASSARSARSGANVLTF. As DNA, the CDR3 is TGTGCCAGCAGCGCCCGAAGCGCCCGGTCTGGGGCCAACGTCCTGACTTTC. Full variable domain (rest looked up from reference TRBV9 and TRBJ2-6): DSGVTQTPKHLITATGQRVTLRCSPRSGDLSVYWYQQSLDQGLQFLIQYYNGEERAKGNILERFSAQQFPDLHSELNLSSLELGDSALYFCASSARSARSGANVLTFGAGSRLTVL.

The chain has TRBV2 and TRBJ2-7; 8 positions match TRBD2. The J segment lost 7 bases and the V segment lost 7 bases, leaving 12 bases of the junction unmatched. Per germline, CDR1 SNHLY and CDR2 FYNNEI. The CDR3 extends over 14 amino acids. For the CDR3, the DNA is TGTGCCAGCACGGAGCGGGGGACAACATGGGAGCAGTACTTC. It translates to CASTERGTTWEQYF. The full variable domain, completed using reference TRBV2 and TRBJ2-7, is EPEVTQTPSHQVTQMGQEVILRCVPISNHLYFYWYRQILGQKVEFLVSFYNNEISEKSEIFDDQFSVERPDGSNFTLKIRSTKLEDSAMYFCASTERGTTWEQYFGPGTRLTVT.

The chain has TRBV2 and TRBJ2-7, with a tentative D call TRBD1 (6 bases). V lost 7 bases to trimming and J lost 2 bases, with 21 bases between them. Looked up from germline, CDR1 is SNHLY and CDR2 is FYNNEI. There are 16 residues in the CDR3. The CDR3 loop reads CASTENRDPLAYEQYF. The CDR3 DNA is TGTGCCAGCACTGAGAACAGGGACCCCTTGGCCTACGAGCAGTACTTC.

The chain combines TRBV10-3 with TRBJ1-3; D uncertain. Looked up from germline, CDR1 is ENHRY and CDR2 is SYGVKD. The V end lost 6 bases, the J end lost 0 bases, and 9 bases lay between the germline ends. CDR3 length: 14 amino acids. CDR3 sequence reads: CAISPGPSGNTIYF. The CDR3 DNA is TGTGCCATCAGCCCGGGTCCCTCTGGAAACACCATATATTTT.

The CDR3 region has the DNA TGTGCCAGTAGTATGGCCCTTGACAGAAGATTCTCTGGAAACACCATATATTTT. This translates into CASSMALDRRFSGNTIYF. The rearrangement links TRBV19 to TRBJ1-3; D is possibly TRBD1 (5 bases). Trimming left V 3 bases short and J 0 bases short, with 18 bases between. This CDR3 is 18 amino acids long. Germline loops: CDR1 LNHDA, CDR2 SQIVND (reference sequence).

The gene calls are TRBV7-9 and TRBJ2-3; TRBD2 matches at 9 bases. Germline trimming cut 5 bases from V and 0 bases from J; bases unmatched to any gene: 6. CDR1 is SEHNR, CDR2 FQNEAQ, per germline (reference sequence). This CDR3 comprises 16 residues. CDR3 DNA: TGTGCCAGCAGCACCGGACTAGCGATTAGCACAGATACGCAGTATTTT. Translation: CASSTGLAISTDTQYF.

The V gene is TRBV7-3, the J gene TRBJ1-5; no clear D. The CDR3 runs 13 residues. V shed 1 base and J shed 5 bases, with 6 bases lying between them. Looked up from germline, CDR1 is SGHTA and CDR2 is FQGTGA. The CDR3 spells CASSLNPDQPQHF. As DNA, the CDR3 is TGTGCCAGCAGCTTAAATCCCGATCAGCCCCAGCATTTT.

V is TRBV7-2 and J is TRBJ2-2, with D tentatively TRBD2 (6 bases). The CDR3 is 13 residues long. The germline V gene encodes CDR1 SGHTA and CDR2 FQGNSA. The V gene lost 6 bases and the J gene lost 5 bases, with 10 bases spanning the gap. The CDR3 sequence: CASRPTRTGELFF. The CDR3 region has the DNA TGTGCCAGCAGGCCGACTAGGACCGGGGAGCTGTTTTTT. The full variable domain, its missing parts supplied by reference TRBV7-2 and TRBJ2-2, is GAGVSQSPSNKVTEKGKDVELRCDPISGHTALYWYRQSLGQGLEFLIYFQGNSAPDKSGLPSDRFSAERTGGSVSTLTIQRTQQEDSAVYLCASRPTRTGELFFGEGSRLTVL.

The V gene is TRBV4-3, the J gene TRBJ2-3; possible D gene TRBD1, 6 bases. The CDR3 consists of 16 residues. With 2 bases removed from V and 8 bases from J, the gap between germline ends came to 20 bases. CDR1 is LGHNA, CDR2 YSLEER, per germline. This chain's CDR3 is CASSQSHRLRGSTQYF. The DNA of the CDR3 is TGCGCCAGCAGCCAATCTCACAGACTTAGGGGGTCTACGCAGTATTTT.

The rearrangement joins TRBV9 to TRBJ2-1; TRBD2 matches 8 bases. J lost 1 base, V lost 4 bases, and 4 bases had no gene match. CDR1 and CDR2 (germline): SGDLS, YYNGEE. The CDR3 runs 15 residues. CDR3 loop: CASSPQRGSYNEQFF. CDR3 nucleotides: TGTGCCAGCAGCCCCCAGCGGGGGTCCTACAATGAGCAGTTCTTC. The complete variable domain, with remaining parts taken from reference TRBV9 and TRBJ2-1, reads DSGVTQTPKHLITATGQRVTLRCSPRSGDLSVYWYQQSLDQGLQFLIQYYNGEERAKGNILERFSAQQFPDLHSELNLSSLELGDSALYFCASSPQRGSYNEQFFGPGTRLTVL.

J is TRBJ1-5 and V is TRBV30; 9 bases agree with TRBD1. Germline CDR1 is GTSNPN and CDR2 is SVGIG (reference sequence). V lost 0 bases, J lost 10 bases, and 10 bases stayed unmatched. The CDR3 sequence is 15 residues long. CDR3 region: CAWSVQRDRARPQHF. CDR3 in DNA: TGTGCCTGGAGTGTCCAACGGGACAGGGCGAGACCCCAGCATTTT.

V is TRBV5-4 and J is TRBJ2-7; 8 bases align to TRBD1. V trimming: 0 bases; J trimming: 1 base; junction bases outside the gene matches: 3. The CDR3 loop spans 15 amino acids. Germline CDR1 is SGHNT and CDR2 is YYREEE (reference sequence). CDR3 protein: CASSLDRTGSYEQYF. The CDR3 coding sequence is TGTGCCAGCAGCTTGGATAGGACAGGGTCCTACGAGCAGTACTTC.

V and J are TRBV9 and TRBJ2-5; D uncertain. With 1 base removed from V and 4 bases from J, the gap between germline ends came to 8 bases. Germline V gene data show CDR1 as SGDLS and CDR2 as YYNGEE. This CDR3 region has 13 residues. This CDR3 reads CASSVQFGETQYF. The CDR3 coding sequence is TGTGCCAGCAGCGTACAGTTTGGAGAGACCCAGTACTTC.

The chain is built from TRBV15 and TRBJ2-5; D is perhaps TRBD1 (5 bases). Trimming left V 1 base short and J 2 bases short, with 11 bases between. Germline V gives CDR1 LNHNV, CDR2 YYDKDF (reference sequence). This CDR3 spans 15 amino acids. Here the CDR3 reads CATSRARQSQETQYF. The CDR3 nucleotides read TGTGCCACCAGCAGAGCCAGACAGTCTCAAGAGACCCAGTACTTC.

In this sample, this clone turned up a few times. The V and J genes are TRBV28 and TRBJ1-2, with TRBD1 matching over 8 bases. Germline V gene data show CDR1 as MDHEN and CDR2 as SYDVKM. Trimming took 6 bases from V and 4 from J; bases not matched to a gene: 4. CDR3 length: 13 amino acids. The CDR3 protein is CASRSTGVYGYTF. The CDR3 coding sequence is TGTGCCAGCAGGTCGACAGGGGTCTATGGCTACACCTTC.

The chain combines TRBV9 with TRBJ2-7; 15 nucleotides align to TRBD2. This CDR3 spans 17 amino acids. Germline-derived CDR1 and CDR2 are SGDLS and YYNGEE. Trimming cost V 4 bases and J 4 bases; bases outside gene matches: 9. CDR3 nucleotides: TGTGCCAGCAGCCCCGGACTAGCGGGGGGGCCGAGTTACGAGCAGTACTTC. Protein product: CASSPGLAGGPSYEQYF.

The chain joins TRBV10-3 to TRBJ2-7; tentative D call: TRBD1 (5 bases). Germline V lookup: CDR1 ENHRY, CDR2 SYGVKD. CDR3 length: 12 residues. Trimming removed 2 bases from V and 4 bases from J, with 6 bases in between. The CDR3 spells CAISEQGYEQYF. CDR3 DNA: TGTGCCATCAGTGAGCAGGGTTACGAGCAGTACTTC.

The count of this clone is one. The chain couples TRBV7-2 to TRBJ1-2; D not resolved. The CDR3 contains 14 residues. CDR1 is SGHTA and CDR2 is FQGNSA in the germline V gene. The V end lost 5 bases, the J end lost 4 bases, and 14 bases lay between the germline ends. The CDR3: CASSRRHEAYGYTF. The CDR3 region has the DNA TGTGCCAGCAGCCGTAGACACGAAGCCTATGGCTACACCTTC.

J is TRBJ2-1 and V is TRBV7-3; 9 nucleotides match TRBD2. The trim removed 5 bases at V and 5 bases at J, leaving 7 bases unmatched. The length of the CDR3 is 15 residues. Germline V gives CDR1 SGHTA, CDR2 FQGTGA. The DNA for the CDR3 is TGTGCCAGCAGCCCTAGTAGCGGGGGACACAATGAGCAGTTCTTC. Its translation: CASSPSSGGHNEQFF.

The sample holds one count of this clone. The gene calls are TRBV9 and TRBJ2-7, with D perhaps matching TRBD2 (6 bases). The germline V gene has CDR1 SGDLS and CDR2 YYNGEE. V lost 4 bases and J lost 2, with 13 bases in between. This CDR3 is 14 amino acids long. The CDR3 reads CASSPHWGAYEQYF. The CDR3 region has the DNA TGTGCCAGCAGCCCCCACTGGGGGGCCTACGAGCAGTACTTC.

In this sample, this clone turned up a few times. The V gene is TRBV7-2, the J gene TRBJ1-5; the match to TRBD1 covers 7 bases. In germline, CDR1 is SGHTA, CDR2 FQGNSA. Germline trimming cut 6 bases from V and 3 bases from J; bases unmatched to any gene: 8. The CDR3 covers 15 residues. The CDR3 loop reads CASSRVGQLNQPQHF. CDR3 nucleotide sequence: TGTGCCAGCAGTCGTGTGGGACAGCTCAATCAGCCCCAGCATTTT.

The rearrangement joins TRBV27 to TRBJ2-1, with 13 bases that match TRBD2. CDR1 and CDR2 (germline): MNHEY, SMNVEV (reference sequence). This CDR3 comprises 16 residues. V was pared by 5 bases and J by 8 bases, with 9 bases of the junction left unmatched. The CDR3 nucleotides read TGTGCCAGCAGTCTCACTAGCGGGGGGGCAGGATATGAGCAGTTCTTC. Protein sequence: CASSLTSGGAGYEQFF.

This chain links TRBV23-1 with TRBJ2-7; 12 bases are shared with TRBD2. TRBV23-1 is recorded as an ORF, its role being uncertain. The J segment lost 3 bases and the V segment lost 0 bases, leaving 9 bases of the junction unmatched. The CDR3 extends over 18 amino acids. CDR3 loop: CASSQSELAGGRHYEQYF. CDR3 nucleotides: TGCGCCAGCAGTCAATCGGAACTAGCGGGGGGACGACACTACGAGCAGTACTTC.

The V and J genes are TRBV11-3 and TRBJ1-4; 7 bases are a match to TRBD1. This CDR3 has 15 amino acids. J lost 0 bases, V lost 4 bases, and 2 bases had no gene match. CDR1 is SGHNT, CDR2 YENEEA, per germline. In DNA, the CDR3 is TGTGCCAGCAGCTGGGGACAGTCAACTAATGAAAAACTGTTTTTT. Protein: CASSWGQSTNEKLFF.

The J gene is TRBJ2-7, the V gene TRBV5-1, with TRBD1 matching 9 bases. Trimming took 3 bases from V and 3 from J; bases not matched to a gene: 4. Germline V CDR1 and CDR2: SGHRS, YFSETQ. The CDR3 runs 14 residues. The CDR3 nucleotides read TGCGCCAGCAGCTCGGACAGGGGATTCTACGAGCAGTACTTC. It yields the protein CASSSDRGFYEQYF.